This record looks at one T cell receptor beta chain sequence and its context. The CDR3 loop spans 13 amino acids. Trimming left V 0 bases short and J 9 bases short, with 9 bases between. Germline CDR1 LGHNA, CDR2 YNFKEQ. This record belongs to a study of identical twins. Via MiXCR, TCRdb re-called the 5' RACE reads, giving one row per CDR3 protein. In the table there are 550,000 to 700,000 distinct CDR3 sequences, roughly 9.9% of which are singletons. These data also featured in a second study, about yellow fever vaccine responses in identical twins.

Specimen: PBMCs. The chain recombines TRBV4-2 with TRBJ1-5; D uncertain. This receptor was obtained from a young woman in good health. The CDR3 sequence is CASSQDTPRPQHF. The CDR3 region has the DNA TGTGCCAGCAGCCAAGATACCCCGAGGCCCCAGCATTTT.